This record looks at one TCR beta chain sequence and its context. Its antigen is not known. TCRdb reanalysed the 5' RACE reads using MiXCR and keeps one entry per CDR3 protein. The table includes roughly 250,000 distinct CDR3 sequences, 16% detected once. The V end was cut by 2 bases, the J end by 7 bases, with 16 bases between. Germline CDR1 and CDR2: SGHKS and YYEKEE (reference sequence). The length of the CDR3 is 14 residues. This sample was included in a study of T-cell memory formation after mild COVID-19. General observations from the study: Cross-reactive memory appears to have joined, as suggested by some responding clones showing up in pre-infection memory.

Sequencing was done on a sample of PBMCs or a T cell subset sorted from them (not recorded which). This sequence was found in a young man who had mild COVID-19 (a few samples of this study predate the infection). Cell type and time point are not known. The chain recombines TRBV5-5 with TRBJ2-7; tentatively, D is TRBD1 (6 bases). The CDR3 DNA is TGTGCCAGCAGCTTCGGACAGCCAGTGAGGGAGCAGTACTTC. It yields the protein CASSFGQPVREQYF. The entire variable domain, with the rest obtained from reference TRBV5-5 and TRBJ2-7, is as follows: DAGVTQSPTHLIKTRGQQVTLRCSPISGHKSVSWYQQVLGQGPQFIFQYYEKEERGRGNFPDRFSARQFPNYSSELNVNALLLGDSALYLCASSFGQPVREQYFGPGTRLTVT.